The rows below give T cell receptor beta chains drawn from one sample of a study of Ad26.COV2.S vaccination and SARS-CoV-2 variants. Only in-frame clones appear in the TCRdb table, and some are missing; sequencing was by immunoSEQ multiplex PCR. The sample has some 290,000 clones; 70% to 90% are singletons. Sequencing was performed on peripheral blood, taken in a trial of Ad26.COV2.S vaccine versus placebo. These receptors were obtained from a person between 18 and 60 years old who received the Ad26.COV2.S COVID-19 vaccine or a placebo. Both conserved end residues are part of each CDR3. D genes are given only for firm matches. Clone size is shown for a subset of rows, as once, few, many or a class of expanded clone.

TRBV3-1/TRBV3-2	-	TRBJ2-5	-	CASSQDPGVEETQYF	TGTGCCAGCAGCCAAGATCCCGGGGTCGAAGAGACCCAGTACTTC
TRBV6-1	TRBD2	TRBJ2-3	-	CASSERGETSWTDTQYF	TGTGCCAGCAGTGAACGGGGGGAGACTAGTTGGACAGATACGCAGTATTTT
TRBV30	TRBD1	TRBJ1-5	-	CAWRDFRTGGQPQHF	TGTGCCTGGCGTGACTTTAGGACAGGGGGGCAGCCCCAGCATTTT
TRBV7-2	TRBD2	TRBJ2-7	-	CASSLSLAGGLYEQYF	TGTGCCAGCAGCTTAAGTCTAGCGGGGGGGCTATACGAGCAGTACTTC
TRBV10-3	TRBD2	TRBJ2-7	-	CAISEGDYVFEQYF	TGTGCCATCAGTGAAGGGGACTACGTTTTCGAGCAGTACTTC
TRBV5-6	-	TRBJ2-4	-	CASSFPGQLAKNIQYF	TGTGCCAGCAGCTTCCCGGGACAACTAGCCAAAAACATTCAGTACTTC
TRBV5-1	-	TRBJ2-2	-	CASSKDGDTGELFF	TGCGCCAGCAGCAAGGACGGAGACACCGGGGAGCTGTTTTTT
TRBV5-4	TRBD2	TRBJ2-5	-	CASSSVKGLAGRETQYF	TGTGCCAGCAGCAGCGTCAAGGGACTAGCGGGGCGGGAGACCCAGTACTTC
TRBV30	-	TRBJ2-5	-	CAWSGTGETQYF	TGTGCCTGGAGTGGGACTGGAGAGACCCAGTACTTC
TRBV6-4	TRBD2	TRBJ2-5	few	CASSENPSGQETQYF	TGTGCCAGCAGTGAAAATCCTAGCGGCCAAGAGACCCAGTACTTC
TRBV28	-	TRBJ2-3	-	CASSLPGPTDTQYF	TGTGCCAGCAGTTTGCCCGGACCCACAGATACGCAGTATTTT
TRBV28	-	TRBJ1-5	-	CASMSGGTNQPQHF	TGTGCCAGCATGTCCGGGGGAACCAATCAGCCCCAGCATTTT
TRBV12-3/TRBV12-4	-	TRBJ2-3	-	CASSFQGTDTQYF	TGTGCCAGCAGTTTCCAGGGGACAGATACGCAGTATTTT
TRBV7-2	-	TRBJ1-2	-	CASSFTAPNYGYTF	TGTGCCAGCAGCTTTACAGCCCCTAACTATGGCTACACCTTC
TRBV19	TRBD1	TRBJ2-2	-	CASSWDRATGELFF	TGTGCCAGTAGCTGGGACAGGGCCACCGGGGAGCTGTTTTTT
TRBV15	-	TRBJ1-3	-	CATSSQGYGNTIYF	TGTGCCACCAGCAGCCAGGGATATGGAAACACCATATATTTT
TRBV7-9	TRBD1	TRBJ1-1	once	CASSPGTGEEEAFF	TGTGCCAGCAGCCCCGGGACAGGGGAGGAAGAAGCTTTCTTT
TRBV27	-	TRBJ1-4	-	CASSSRAEKLFF	TGTGCCAGCAGTTCGAGGGCGGAAAAACTGTTTTTT
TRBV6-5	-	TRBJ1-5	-	CASLFYRDSNQPQHF	TGTGCCAGTCTCTTCTACAGGGATAGCAATCAGCCCCAGCATTTT
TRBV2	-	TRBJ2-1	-	CASRQALGEQFF	TGTGCCAGCAGGCAAGCACTAGGGGAGCAGTTCTTC
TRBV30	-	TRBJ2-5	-	CAWTPGGAGETQYF	TGTGCCTGGACCCCAGGGGGGGCGGGAGAGACCCAGTACTTC
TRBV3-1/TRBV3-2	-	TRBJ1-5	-	CASSQDFAESSPQHF	TGTGCCAGCAGCCAAGATTTCGCAGAGAGCTCGCCCCAGCATTTT
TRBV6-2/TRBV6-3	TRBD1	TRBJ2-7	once	CASSTDRQGYEQYF	TGTGCCAGCAGTACTGACCGACAGGGGTACGAGCAGTACTTC
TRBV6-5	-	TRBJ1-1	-	CASSYAWGHGVPEAFF	TGTGCCAGCAGTTACGCGTGGGGACACGGTGTCCCTGAAGCTTTCTTT
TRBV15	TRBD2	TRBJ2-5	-	CATSQRGKETQYF	TGTGCCACCAGCCAGCGGGGGAAGGAGACCCAGTACTTC
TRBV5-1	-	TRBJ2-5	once	CASRRGLGQETQYF	TGCGCCAGCAGGAGGGGCCTGGGCCAAGAGACCCAGTACTTC
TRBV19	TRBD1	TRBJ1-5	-	CATNTAGGLNQPQHF	TGTGCCACTAACACGGCAGGGGGCCTCAATCAGCCCCAGCATTTT
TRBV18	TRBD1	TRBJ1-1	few	CASSPLRQGAKTEAFF	TGTGCCAGCTCACCCCTCAGGCAGGGGGCGAAGACTGAAGCTTTCTTT
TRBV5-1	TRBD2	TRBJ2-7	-	CASSLDLAGHYSYEQYF	TGCGCCAGCAGCCTGGACCTAGCGGGGCATTACTCCTACGAGCAGTACTTC
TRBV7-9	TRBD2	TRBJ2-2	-	CASSLTWTSAQNTGELFF	TGTGCCAGCAGCTTAACCTGGACTAGCGCGCAGAACACCGGGGAGCTGTTTTTT
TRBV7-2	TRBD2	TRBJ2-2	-	CASSLDSGGPGELFF	TGTGCCAGCAGCTTAGACTCGGGAGGGCCCGGGGAGCTGTTTTTT
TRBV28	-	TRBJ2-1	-	CASSAGRIFAYEQFF	TGTGCCAGCAGCGCGGGGCGCATATTCGCCTATGAGCAGTTCTTC
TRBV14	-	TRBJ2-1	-	CASSHRGAWANEQFF	TGTGCCAGCAGCCATCGGGGGGCGTGGGCCAATGAGCAGTTCTTC
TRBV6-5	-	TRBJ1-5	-	CASRARINNQPQHF	TGTGCCAGCCGAGCACGTATCAACAATCAGCCCCAGCATTTT
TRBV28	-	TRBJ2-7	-	CASRGRDRRGGSYEQYF	TGTGCCAGCAGGGGTCGCGACAGGCGGGGTGGCTCCTACGAGCAGTACTTC
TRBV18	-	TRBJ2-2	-	CASSPPTGQFDGELFF	TGTGCCAGCTCACCACCAACGGGACAATTTGACGGGGAGCTGTTTTTT
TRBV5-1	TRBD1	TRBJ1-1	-	CASSLDRGTEAFF	TGCGCCAGCAGCTTAGACAGGGGCACTGAAGCTTTCTTT
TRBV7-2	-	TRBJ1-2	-	CASSFTRDGGYTF	TGTGCCAGCAGCTTTACCCGGGACGGAGGCTACACCTTC
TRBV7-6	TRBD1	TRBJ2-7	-	CASSLVQGSYEQYF	TGTGCCAGCAGCTTAGTACAGGGGTCCTACGAGCAGTACTTC
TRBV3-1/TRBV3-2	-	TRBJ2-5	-	CASTLNGPQGETQYF	TGTGCCAGCACTCTCAACGGGCCTCAGGGAGAGACCCAGTACTTC
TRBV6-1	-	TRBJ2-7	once	CASSEDGDEQYF	TGTGCCAGCAGTGAGGACGGAGACGAGCAGTACTTC
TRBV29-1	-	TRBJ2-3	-	CSARLVLGGFFATDTQYF	TGCAGCGCCCGCTTAGTTCTTGGGGGGTTTTTCGCCACAGATACGCAGTATTTT